The rows below give T cell receptor beta chains drawn from one sample of a study of cytomegalovirus exposure and HLA in healthy donors. Method: immunoSEQ multiplex PCR; TCRdb's copy keeps in-frame clones and lacks some. Of 150,000 to 200,000 clones in the sample, about 76% were seen once. The sample taken for sequencing was PBMCs. Receptor source: a male donor in good health and CMV-seropositive. CDR3s include the opening cysteine and the closing phenylalanine or tryptophan. The D gene is left open where the match is weak. Rows may omit the clone size; those that give it use once, few, many or a size class.

j_call v_call d_call clone_size cdr3_nt cdr3_aa
TRBJ2-5 TRBV7-2 NA NA TGTGCCAGCAGCATGGACCTAGCGGAGACCCAGTACTTC CASSMDLAETQYF
TRBJ2-5 TRBV6-1 NA NA TGTGCCAGCAGTGAGCGCGGTAGAGAGACCCAGTACTTC CASSERGRETQYF
TRBJ2-7 TRBV14 TRBD2 NA TGTGCCAGCAGCGAGAGTAGCGGGGTATCCTACGAGCAGTACTTC CASSESSGVSYEQYF
TRBJ2-5 TRBV7-3 NA NA TGTGCCAGCAGCTTAGAGCGGCGGGGTCAAGAGACCCAGTACTTC CASSLERRGQETQYF
TRBJ2-1 TRBV19 NA NA TGTGCCAGTAGCCCTTCCCCCCCCAATGAGCAGTTCTTC CASSPSPPNEQFF
TRBJ2-7 TRBV19 NA NA TGTGCCAGTAGTATTGGGGCATCGGGCCATGGCTACGAGCAGTACTTC CASSIGASGHGYEQYF
TRBJ2-5 TRBV5-4 NA NA TGTGCCAGCAGCCGCTTACAGGGAGAGCAGTACTTC CASSRLQGEQYF
TRBJ1-6 TRBV7-8 NA once TGTGCCAGCAGCCCCCGGGAGGACCCTAATTCACCCCTCCACTTT CASSPREDPNSPLHF
TRBJ1-1 TRBV16 NA NA TGTGCCAGCAGCCCCCGGACTAACACTGAAGCTTTCTTT CASSPRTNTEAFF
TRBJ2-7 TRBV15 NA NA TGTGCCACCAGCAGAGAGGGGCGCGGTGGAGCCTACGAGCAGTACTTC CATSREGRGGAYEQYF
TRBJ2-1 TRBV7-9 NA NA TGTGCCAGCAGCGAACGGAGAAATGAGCAGTTCTTC CASSERRNEQFF
TRBJ1-5 TRBV4-3 NA NA TGCGCCAGCAGCCGGGGGAGGGGTTGGAGTCAGCCCCAGCATTTT CASSRGRGWSQPQHF
TRBJ2-4 TRBV20-1 NA NA TGCAGTGCCAGACAGGTTAACATTCAGTACTTC CSARQVNIQYF
TRBJ2-3 TRBV10-3 TRBD2 NA TGTGCCATCAGGTACCGGGACTATTACACAGATACGCAGTATTTT CAIRYRDYYTDTQYF
TRBJ2-1 TRBV9 NA NA TGTGCCAGCAGCGTAGGGGGGTTTTGGGCGGGGGAGCAGTTCTTC CASSVGGFWAGEQFF
TRBJ2-7 TRBV2 NA NA TGTGCCAGCGTGCGGGACGGCAGGGCAGAGCAGTACTTC CASVRDGRAEQYF
TRBJ2-7 TRBV7-8 NA NA TGTGCCAGCAGCTTAGAGGCGGGGCCCTACGAGCAGTACTTC CASSLEAGPYEQYF
TRBJ2-2 TRBV2 TRBD1 NA TGTGCCATACCAGGGACAGGCCTTGCCGTGAACACCGGGGAGCTGTTTTTT CAIPGTGLAVNTGELFF
TRBJ2-7 TRBV20-1 NA NA TGCAGTGCTACCTATTCCTACGAGCAGTACTTC CSATYSYEQYF
TRBJ1-1 TRBV27 NA NA TGTGCCAGCAGTTTTGGGGCCCTAGGTCCTGAAGCTTTCTTT CASSFGALGPEAFF
TRBJ1-1 TRBV16 TRBD1 NA TGTGCCAGCAGCCAATTTAGCGAGGGGGCGTGGAAGGCAGCTTTCTTT CASSQFSEGAWKAAFF
TRBJ2-1 TRBV5-8 NA NA TGTGCCAGCAGTTCGTCCGGTTCCTACAATGAGCAGTTCTTC CASSSSGSYNEQFF
TRBJ1-1 TRBV2 NA few TGTGCCAGCAACAGGGACACTGAAGCTTTCTTT CASNRDTEAFF
TRBJ1-5 TRBV7-9 TRBD1 NA TGTGCCAGCAGCTTAGAGGGGGCTTATCAGCCCCAGCATTTT CASSLEGAYQPQHF
TRBJ2-1 TRBV5-4 TRBD2 once TGTGCCAGCAGCTTGGGTGGGACTAGATATAATGAGCAGTTCTTC CASSLGGTRYNEQFF
TRBJ2-1 TRBV29-1 TRBD2 NA TGCAGCGTAGTTAGCGGGGTCAATGAGCAGTTCTTC CSVVSGVNEQFF
TRBJ2-1 TRBV30 TRBD2 NA TGTGCCTGGAGTGACGCGGGGGGGGTCAATGAGCAGTTCTTC CAWSDAGGVNEQFF
TRBJ1-6 TRBV4-1 NA few TGCGCCAGCAGCCCCGGGTCTGGCCCTTCCTCACCCCTCCACTTT CASSPGSGPSSPLHF
TRBJ2-7 TRBV7-9 NA NA TGTGCCAGCAGCCCACAGGCGGTGCGAGACGAGCAGTACTTC CASSPQAVRDEQYF
TRBJ1-1 TRBV4-3 NA once TGCGCCAGCAGCCATACAGGGTACACTGAAGCTTTCTTT CASSHTGYTEAFF
TRBJ1-6 TRBV30 NA NA TGTGCCTGGAGTGGACCCGCACAATCGGGCTTT CAWSGPAQSGF
TRBJ1-4 TRBV27 TRBD1 NA TGTGCCAGCAGCTCCGGGACAGGCCTTGAAAAACTGTTTTTT CASSSGTGLEKLFF
TRBJ1-1 TRBV9 NA NA TGTGCCAGCAGCCTCTCAGACAAGAACACTGAAGCTTTCTTT CASSLSDKNTEAFF
TRBJ1-1 TRBV9 NA NA TGTGCCAGCAGCGTAGATGGGAGCAGTGAAGCTTTCTTT CASSVDGSSEAFF
TRBJ2-5 TRBV10-2 NA NA TGCGCCAGCAGTGTTGCGGGGTCATACCAAGAGACCCAGTACTTC CASSVAGSYQETQYF
TRBJ2-3 TRBV4-1 TRBD2 NA TGCGCCAGCAGCCAGGACTCCGGGACTAGCGGGGGGCTCACCACAGATACGCAGTATTTT CASSQDSGTSGGLTTDTQYF
TRBJ1-2 TRBV5-4 NA NA TGTGCCAGCACCTATGACAGGACCAACTATGGCTACACCTTC CASTYDRTNYGYTF
TRBJ1-2 TRBV7-9 NA NA TGTGCCGCGCTGGAGATTAGTCCCCATGGCTACACCTTC CAALEISPHGYTF
TRBJ2-2 TRBV5-8 NA NA TGTGCCAGCACCCACTTGGTAACGGGGGGCCACACCGGGGAGCTGTTTTTT CASTHLVTGGHTGELFF
TRBJ1-1 TRBV14 NA NA TGTGCCAGCAGCCAATACAAGGGAGGGGAGAACACTGAAGCTTTCTTT CASSQYKGGENTEAFF
TRBJ1-2 TRBV6-5 NA NA TGTGCCAGCAGTGTACAGGGTGGGGACTATGGCTACACCTTC CASSVQGGDYGYTF
TRBJ1-3 TRBV6-1 TRBD1 NA TGTGCCAGCAGTGCGGGGACAGGGTCTCTTCAGACCATATATTTT CASSAGTGSLQTIYF
TRBJ2-7 TRBV27 NA NA TGTGCCAGCAGCCCGCGAGTAAGGGGCGAGCAGTACTTC CASSPRVRGEQYF
TRBJ2-1 TRBV5-6 NA few TGTGCCAGCAGCAGATTACGACAGGACCCTTACAATGAGCAGTTCTTC CASSRLRQDPYNEQFF
TRBJ2-7 TRBV7-6 TRBD1 NA TGTGCCAGCAGCTTAGCATGGACAGGGGACGAGCAGTACTTC CASSLAWTGDEQYF
TRBJ1-2 TRBV19 TRBD1 NA TGTGCCAGTAATCCGAGGGACAGGGACGATGGCTACACCTTC CASNPRDRDDGYTF
TRBJ1-5 TRBV29-1 TRBD1 NA TGCAGCGTAGGGACAGGTAATAGCAATCAGCCCCAGCATTTT CSVGTGNSNQPQHF
TRBJ1-6 TRBV7-6 NA NA TGTGCCAGCAGCCCGGGGGGATCCTCGGGTTCACCCCTCCACTTT CASSPGGSSGSPLHF
TRBJ2-1 TRBV5-4 NA NA TGTGCCAGCAGCTTCCCGGGGGGCCCTCCCAATGAGCAGTTCTTC CASSFPGGPPNEQFF
TRBJ2-7 TRBV30 NA NA TGTGCCTGGAGTGTAGGTGGCGGCTACGAGCAGTACTTC CAWSVGGGYEQYF
TRBJ1-6 TRBV5-1 NA NA TGCGCCAGCAGCCATCGAGCGAGGGAAAAGGATTCACCCCTCCACTTT CASSHRAREKDSPLHF
TRBJ2-3 TRBV30 NA NA TGTGCCTCCAAGGGGGCAGATACGCAGTATTTT CASKGADTQYF
TRBJ2-7 TRBV6-1 NA NA TGTGCCAGCAGTGCCACTAGCTACCGCGAGCAGTACTTC CASSATSYREQYF
TRBJ2-7 TRBV4-2 NA NA TGTGCCAGCAGCATGGGACACCCTAGCTACGAGCAGTACTTC CASSMGHPSYEQYF
TRBJ2-3 TRBV5-1 NA NA TGCGCCAGCAGCTTGGTACAGGGAGACACAGATACGCAGTATTTT CASSLVQGDTDTQYF
TRBJ2-7 TRBV7-7 TRBD2 NA TGTGCTAGCAGCGCCGCGGGGGAAGGCGAGCAGTACTTC CASSAAGEGEQYF
TRBJ1-1 TRBV6-1 TRBD1 NA TGTGTTCTCCAGGGGGCAGGGACTACTGAAGCTTTCTTT CVLQGAGTTEAFF
TRBJ1-2 TRBV29-1 NA once TGCAGCGTGGGGATGGGAGACTATGGCTACACCTTC CSVGMGDYGYTF
TRBJ1-5 TRBV4-1 NA once TGCGCCAGCAGCCAAGAGAGTTTGCAGGGGAGTCAGCCCCAGCATTTT CASSQESLQGSQPQHF